This T cell receptor (beta chain) derives from a study of metastatic and nonmetastatic thyroid tumors. Study context: Repertoires of blood and of tissue (tumor or nodule) from malignant and benign thyroid patients were compared.

Trimming cost V 9 bases and J 2 bases; bases outside gene matches: 17. CDR3 length: 17 residues. Germline CDR1 is MNHNS and CDR2 is SASEGT. General study results and limits: As reported, TCR beta diversity in blood and tumor was significantly higher in malignant thyroid tumors than in benign nodules.

In the authors' workflow: Built for papillary thyroid cancer, a distant-metastasis classifier drew on CDR3 differences across clinicopathological groups. TCRdb re-called the PCR reads through MiXCR. TCRdb's processing, not the authors', yielded these V and J calls. The data hold roughly 90,000 clones, with more than 13% observed a single time. Each patient went into thyroid surgery without having received any treatment. There are a few counts of this clone. What it binds is unknown. Given a much more abundant clone one base away, this may be a read error. This TCR derives from a female donor with papillary thyroid cancer or a benign thyroid nodule (not recorded which). Some clones in this sample may be carry-over from other donors' samples. The chain joins TRBV6-1 to TRBJ2-5; 8 nucleotides match TRBD1. Input material: blood. CDR3 sequence reads: CARSPPPDRDGQETQYF. The CDR3 nucleotides read TGTGCCAGAAGCCCCCCCCCGGACAGGGATGGACAAGAGACCCAGTACTTC.